These 30 T cell receptor beta chains share one sample of origin, sequenced in a study of CD8 T cells in Susac syndrome. An amount of RNA that ranged from roughly 0.5 to 1 ug was reverse transcribed with random hexamers. A single record per CDR3 protein comes from TCRdb applying MiXCR to the immunoSEQ multiplex PCR reads. The repertoire holds about 150,000 distinct CDR3 sequences, roughly 94% seen once, with over 0.07% in the top ten. Sequenced: CD4+ T cells from PBMCs. Source of these receptors: a human donor in good health.

The chain combines TRBV30 with TRBJ2-1; unclear D gene. Trimming removed 4 bases at V and 8 bases at J, with 12 bases between. Per the germline V gene, CDR1 is GTSNPN and CDR2 is SVGIG (reference sequence). The CDR3 covers 12 residues. DNA for the CDR3: TGTGCCTGGAATGTATCCGGGCATGAGCAGTTCTTC. Translated, it gives CAWNVSGHEQFF.

The genes are TRBV2 and TRBJ2-7; 7 nucleotides line up with TRBD2. The CDR3 has 13 residues. V was clipped by 3 bases and J by 3 bases; unmatched bases: 2. Germline V gene sequence: CDR1 SNHLY, CDR2 FYNNEI. The chain's CDR3 is CASSDERDYEQYF. CDR3 DNA sequence: TGTGCCAGCAGTGATGAGCGGGACTACGAGCAGTACTTC.

The chain is built from TRBV28 and TRBJ2-1; D not certain. This CDR3 is 12 amino acids long. Trimming shortened V by 5 bases and J by 7 bases, and 9 bases separated the two germline ends. Per the germline V gene, CDR1 is MDHEN and CDR2 is SYDVKM. This chain's CDR3 is CASSLGYNEQFF. The CDR3 DNA sequence: TGTGCCAGCAGTCTCGGGTATAATGAGCAGTTCTTC.

The genes are TRBV7-9 and TRBJ1-4; D unclear. Germline CDR1 and CDR2: SEHNR and FQNEAQ (reference sequence). Trimming cost V 1 base and J 3 bases, with 6 bases left between them. The CDR3 is 14 amino acids. The CDR3 DNA follows: TGTGCCAGCAGCTTAGTCCCGGCTAATGAAAAACTGTTTTTT. This translates into CASSLVPANEKLFF.

This clonotype has a single count. The V call is TRBV9, the J call TRBJ1-3; TRBD1 matches at 7 bases. The trim removed 4 bases at V and 4 bases at J, leaving 8 bases unmatched. The CDR3 length is 15 residues. Germline loops: CDR1 SGDLS, CDR2 YYNGEE. CDR3 protein: CASSPQDRRGNTIYF. The CDR3 nucleotides read TGTGCCAGCAGCCCTCAGGACAGGAGGGGAAACACCATATATTTT. The variable domain in full, with the rest retrieved from reference TRBV9 and TRBJ1-3, is DSGVTQTPKHLITATGQRVTLRCSPRSGDLSVYWYQQSLDQGLQFLIQYYNGEERAKGNILERFSAQQFPDLHSELNLSSLELGDSALYFCASSPQDRRGNTIYFGEGSWLTVV.

V gene TRBV28 combines with J gene TRBJ1-1; D uncertain. Deletions cut 2 bases from V and 3 bases from J, with 16 bases between. The CDR3 sequence is 16 residues long. Per germline, CDR1 MDHEN and CDR2 SYDVKM. This CDR3 reads CASSLQAFHRDTEAFF. CDR3 sequence (DNA): TGTGCCAGCAGTTTACAGGCTTTCCACCGGGACACTGAAGCTTTCTTT.

The chain combines TRBV5-1 with TRBJ2-7, with D uncertain. CDR1 is SGHRS, CDR2 YFSETQ, per germline. CDR3 size: 15 residues. V gave up 0 bases and J gave up 3 bases, with 13 bases separating them. Written as DNA, the CDR3 is TGCGCCAGCAGCTTGGTGCCGGCCCCCCTCTACGAGCAGTACTTC. This translates into CASSLVPAPLYEQYF.

The CDR3 region is CAISGARGTEAFF. CDR3 sequence (DNA): TGTGCCATCAGTGGGGCCCGAGGGACTGAAGCTTTCTTT. The chain uses TRBV10-3 and TRBJ1-1; D is unclear. CDR3 length: 13 amino acids. Germline V CDR1 and CDR2: ENHRY, SYGVKD. V lost 4 bases to trimming and J lost 5 bases, with 11 bases between them.

This sequence joins TRBV29-1 and TRBJ1-2, with D tentatively TRBD1 (5 bases). Germline CDR1 and CDR2: SQVTM and ANQGSEA. V was cut by 6 bases and J by 4 bases, with 9 bases left in between. There are 11 residues in the CDR3. The CDR3 DNA is TGCAGCGTCACGGGGGGCTATGGCTACACCTTC. Translation gives CSVTGGYGYTF.

The chain links TRBV20-1 to TRBJ1-4; a weak D match, TRBD1 (6 bases). V lost 2 bases, J lost 6 bases, and 16 bases lay in between. The CDR3 is 15 residues long. Germline-derived CDR1 and CDR2 are DFQATT and SNEGSKA (reference sequence). CDR3 region: CSARHNRAGDEKLFF. In nucleotides, the CDR3 is TGCAGTGCTAGACACAACAGGGCCGGGGATGAAAAACTGTTTTTT.

The V gene is TRBV20-1, the J gene TRBJ1-2; tentative D call: TRBD1 (5 bases). Germline V gene sequence: CDR1 DFQATT, CDR2 SNEGSKA (reference sequence). CDR3 length equals 14 residues. Trimming took 5 bases from V and 0 from J, leaving 13 bases between them. The CDR3 nucleotides read TGCAGTGCTTCTCCGACAGTAACTAACTATGGCTACACCTTC. This sequence encodes CSASPTVTNYGYTF.

The gene calls are TRBV3-1 and TRBJ2-6; 14 bases are shared with TRBD2. There are 19 residues in the CDR3. V lost 3 bases, J lost 2 bases, and 6 bases stayed unmatched. CDR1 and CDR2 (germline): LGHDT, YNNKEL (reference sequence). CDR3 DNA: TGTGCCAGCAGCCACGGTCCGGGACTAGCGGGAGCTGGGGCCAACGTCCTGACTTTC. Translation: CASSHGPGLAGAGANVLTF. Combining the CDR3 with reference TRBV3-1 and TRBJ2-6 gives the whole variable domain DTAVSQTPKYLVTQMGNDKSIKCEQNLGHDTMYWYKQDSKKFLKIMFSYNNKELIINETVPNRFSPKSPDKAHLNLHINSLELGDSAVYFCASSHGPGLAGAGANVLTFGAGSRLTVL.

The DNA of the CDR3 is TGTGCCAGCATCCCAAGGTCGACTAGCGGGACGGAGACCCAGTACTTC. Amino acids: CASIPRSTSGTETQYF. This rearrangement joins TRBV2 to TRBJ2-5, with 11 bases aligning to TRBD2. Germline assignment: CDR1 SNHLY and CDR2 FYNNEI. CDR3 size: 16 residues. V was clipped by 7 bases and J by 5 bases; unmatched bases: 12.

The rearrangement joins TRBV7-8 to TRBJ2-7; 8 bases align to TRBD1. Germline CDR1 SGHVS, CDR2 FQNEAQ. CDR3 length: 16 amino acids. V was clipped by 2 bases and J by 9 bases; unmatched bases: 15. DNA for the CDR3: TGTGCCAGCAGCTTACCCGGGACAGGAGGTGCGCGGGGGCAGTACTTC. Translating gives CASSLPGTGGARGQYF. Using reference TRBV7-8 and TRBJ2-7 for the parts outside the CDR3, the full variable domain is GAGVSQSPRYKVAKRGQDVALRCDPISGHVSLFWYQQALGQGPEFLTYFQNEAQLDKSGLPSDRFFAERPEGSVSTLKIQRTQQEDSAVYLCASSLPGTGGARGQYFGPGTRLTVT.

This clonotype was counted a single time. This chain connects TRBV20-1 to TRBJ1-1, with D tentatively TRBD1 (5 bases). The CDR3 covers 12 residues. In germline, CDR1 is DFQATT, CDR2 SNEGSKA (reference sequence). This CDR3 reads CRLGRGNTEAFF. Here the CDR3 DNA reads TGCAGGCTGGGGCGAGGGAACACTGAAGCTTTCTTT.

The V and J genes are TRBV20-1 and TRBJ2-5; D call uncertain. Trimming stripped 3 bases from V and 2 bases from J, with 10 bases between. Germline assignment: CDR1 DFQATT and CDR2 SNEGSKA (reference sequence). CDR3 length equals 13 residues. The CDR3 region is CSASPDLQETQYF. The CDR3 DNA reads TGCAGTGCTAGCCCGGACCTACAAGAGACCCAGTACTTC.

This rearrangement joins TRBV5-4 to TRBJ2-1; tentative D call: TRBD2 (6 bases). Germline values: CDR1 SGHNT, CDR2 YYREEE (reference sequence). This CDR3 has 14 amino acids. V was shortened by 3 bases and J by 5 bases, with 12 bases between the two germline ends. The CDR3 sequence: CASSSPGANNEQFF. The CDR3 DNA follows: TGTGCCAGCAGCTCGCCGGGAGCTAACAATGAGCAGTTCTTC.

This clonotype has just one count. V is TRBV7-9 and J is TRBJ2-1, with 8 bases aligning to TRBD2. The CDR3 runs to 13 residues. V shed 6 bases and J 6 bases; nucleotides not matched to a gene: 4. Germline V gene lookup returns CDR1 SEHNR and CDR2 FQNEAQ (reference sequence). The CDR3 DNA is TGTGCCAGCAGGCAGCGGGAGACCAATGAGCAGTTCTTC. Translated, it gives CASRQRETNEQFF.

This chain connects TRBV4-1 to TRBJ2-3, with D possibly matching TRBD2 (5 bases). Trimming pared 4 bases from V and 6 bases from J, leaving 23 bases between. The CDR3 is 17 amino acids. Germline V gene lookup returns CDR1 MGHRA and CDR2 YSYEKL. CDR3 region: CASSRYLTSMGRDTQYF. Written as DNA, the CDR3 is TGCGCCAGCAGCCGCTACCTTACTAGTATGGGCAGGGATACGCAGTATTTT.

The V gene is TRBV19, the J gene TRBJ2-2; D unresolved. CDR1 is LNHDA, CDR2 SQIVND, per germline (reference sequence). The CDR3 covers 14 residues. Between the trimmed V and J ends, which lost 1 base and 4 bases, there was a span of 7 bases. The DNA for the CDR3 is TGTGCCAGTAGTATAGCGCAAGTCACCGGGGAGCTGTTTTTT. It codes for CASSIAQVTGELFF.

This chain uses TRBV24-1 with TRBJ2-5; 8 bases are a match to TRBD1. The CDR3 extends over 14 amino acids. CDR1 KGHDR and CDR2 SFDVKD come from the germline V gene. Unmatched junction bases numbered 7, after V lost 4 bases and J lost 7 bases. CDR3 sequence (DNA): TGTGCCACCAGTGACTCAGGGGGCGCGGGGACCCAGTACTTC. Protein product: CATSDSGGAGTQYF.

The J gene is TRBJ2-5, the V gene TRBV9, with D hard to call. Looked up from germline, CDR1 is SGDLS and CDR2 is YYNGEE. Trimming shortened V by 4 bases and J by 2 bases, and 12 bases separated the two germline ends. The CDR3 is 14 residues long. The CDR3 sequence: CASSFGPIQETQYF. The CDR3 DNA is TGTGCCAGCAGCTTTGGACCAATACAAGAGACCCAGTACTTC.

As to this clonotype: One end of the junction is discordant with germline, which a read error may explain. J is TRBJ2-2 and V is TRBV7-2, with 7 nucleotides matching TRBD2. Germline V gene sequence: CDR1 SGHTA, CDR2 FQGNSA. This CDR3 has 15 amino acids. CDR3 loop: CASSVAGSNTGELFF. In DNA, the CDR3 is TGTGCCAGCAGCGTAGCGGGTTCGAACACCGGGGAGCTGTTTTTT.

This rearrangement joins TRBV12-3 or TRBV12-4 to TRBJ1-1; TRBD1 agrees at 7 bases. CDR3 length: 14 amino acids. With 3 bases clipped from V and 1 base from J, the junction kept 2 bases outside the gene matches. The chain's CDR3 is CASSFGTANTEAFF. The CDR3 nucleotides read TGTGCCAGCAGTTTTGGGACAGCGAACACTGAAGCTTTCTTT.

The chain uses TRBV3-1 and TRBJ1-2, with 9 bases aligning to TRBD1. Germline CDR1 LGHDT, CDR2 YNNKEL (reference sequence). The CDR3 sequence is 16 residues long. V gave up 1 base and J gave up 9 bases; unmatched junction bases: 12. The CDR3 sequence is CASSQVGWGQGKSYTF. CDR3 coding DNA: TGTGCCAGCAGCCAAGTCGGGTGGGGACAGGGTAAGAGCTACACCTTC. The full variable domain, completed using reference TRBV3-1 and TRBJ1-2, is DTAVSQTPKYLVTQMGNDKSIKCEQNLGHDTMYWYKQDSKKFLKIMFSYNNKELIINETVPNRFSPKSPDKAHLNLHINSLELGDSAVYFCASSQVGWGQGKSYTFGSGTRLTVV.

The V call is TRBV19, the J call TRBJ1-2; D not certain. Germline V gives CDR1 LNHDA, CDR2 SQIVND (reference sequence). The V gene lost 9 bases and the J gene lost 6 bases, with 14 bases spanning the gap. The CDR3 runs 12 residues. CDR3 in amino acids: CASARGLDGYTF. CDR3 nucleotide sequence: TGTGCCAGCGCCCGTGGGCTGGATGGCTACACCTTC.

The rearrangement joins TRBV6-5 to TRBJ2-5, with a tentative D call TRBD1 (6 bases). Trimming took off 7 bases at V and 5 bases at J, with 29 bases between the two ends. The CDR3 covers 18 residues. Per the germline V gene, CDR1 is MNHEY and CDR2 is SVGAGI. As DNA, the CDR3 is TGTGCCAGCAATTTTGACCCAGGGGACACCCAACTTTCGGAGACCCAGTACTTC. Translation gives CASNFDPGDTQLSETQYF.

CDR3 residues: CATSARTARNYGYTF. Here the CDR3 DNA reads TGTGCCACCAGTGCCCGGACAGCGAGAAACTATGGCTACACCTTC. The chain combines TRBV24-1 with TRBJ1-2; tentatively, D is TRBD1 (6 bases). V gave up 5 bases and J gave up 2 bases, with 14 bases separating them. The CDR3 length is 15 residues. Germline V gene lookup returns CDR1 KGHDR and CDR2 SFDVKD.

The chain has TRBV27 and TRBJ1-1; D remains ambiguous. The CDR3 runs to 13 residues. Trimming left V 6 bases short and J 3 bases short, with 11 bases between. CDR1 is MNHEY and CDR2 is SMNVEV in the germline V gene (reference sequence). The DNA for the CDR3 is TGTGCCAGCAGCCATTATGAGGACACTGAAGCTTTCTTT. Protein: CASSHYEDTEAFF.

CDR3 in amino acids: CATSEPTSGSYNEQFF. CDR3 coding DNA: TGTGCCACCAGTGAACCGACTAGCGGCTCCTACAATGAGCAGTTCTTC. V is TRBV24-1 and J is TRBJ2-1, with 9 bases lining up with TRBD2. Germline CDR1 reads KGHDR; CDR2 reads SFDVKD. CDR3 length equals 16 residues. Germline trimming cut 4 bases from V and 0 bases from J; bases unmatched to any gene: 3.